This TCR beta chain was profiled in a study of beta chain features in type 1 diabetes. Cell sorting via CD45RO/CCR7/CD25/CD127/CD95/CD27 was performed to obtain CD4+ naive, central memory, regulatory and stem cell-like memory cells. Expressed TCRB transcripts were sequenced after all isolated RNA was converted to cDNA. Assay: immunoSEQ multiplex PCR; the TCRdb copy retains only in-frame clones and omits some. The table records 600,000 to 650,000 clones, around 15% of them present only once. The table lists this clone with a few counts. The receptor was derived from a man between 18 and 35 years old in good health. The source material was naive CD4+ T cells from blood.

The CDR3 protein is CASSPWIFPGTGSYEQYF. CDR3 DNA sequence: TGTGCCAGCAGCCCTTGGATATTCCCCGGGACAGGGAGCTACGAGCAGTACTTC. This chain uses TRBV7-9 with TRBJ2-7; 9 nucleotides agree with TRBD1. The V and J ends lost 5 bases and 3 bases, in that order; junction bases with no gene match: 17. From germline, CDR1 is SEHNR and CDR2 FQNEAQ (reference sequence). The CDR3 is 18 amino acids.